This T cell receptor (beta chain) was sequenced in a study of resident and recirculating memory T cells in vitiligo. Libraries were prepared by immunoSEQ multiplex PCR; TCRdb keeps only in-frame clonotypes and omits some of them. The profile shows about 76,000 clones, about 90% of them singletons. There are 15 residues in the CDR3. V gave up 3 bases and J gave up 4 bases, with 12 bases separating them. Germline CDR1 KGHSH, CDR2 LQKENI. This chain joins TRBV18 and TRBJ2-2; D is possibly TRBD1 (7 bases). The source of this sequence is a male donor with vitiligo. Sequencing was performed on blood. CDR3 sequence reads: CASSPRQGGTGELFF. CDR3 coding DNA: TGTGCCAGCTCACCCCGACAGGGAGGCACCGGGGAGCTGTTTTTT.